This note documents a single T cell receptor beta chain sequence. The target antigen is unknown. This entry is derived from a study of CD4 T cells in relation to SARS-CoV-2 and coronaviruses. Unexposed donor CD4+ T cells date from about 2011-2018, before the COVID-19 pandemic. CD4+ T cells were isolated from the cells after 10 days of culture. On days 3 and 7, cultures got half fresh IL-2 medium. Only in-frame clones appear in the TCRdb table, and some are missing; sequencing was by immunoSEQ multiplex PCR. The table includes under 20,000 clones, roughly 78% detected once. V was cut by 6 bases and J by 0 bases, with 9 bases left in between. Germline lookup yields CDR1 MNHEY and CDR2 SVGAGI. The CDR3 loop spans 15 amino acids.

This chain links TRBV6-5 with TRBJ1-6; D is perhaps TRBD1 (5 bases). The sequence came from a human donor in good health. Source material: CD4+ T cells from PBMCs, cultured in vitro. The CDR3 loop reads CASRGLSSYNSPLHF. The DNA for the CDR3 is TGTGCCAGCAGGGGGCTAAGCTCCTATAATTCACCCCTCCACTTT.